A single sample is the source of the 26 T cell receptor beta chains below, sequenced in a study of low-dose radiotherapy and immunotherapy resistance in tumors. Primers used for first-strand cDNA, a TRAV- and TRBV-specific set, covered both alpha and beta chains. Both a constant-region primer and a V-primer adapter served to amplify TCRs across about 20 PCR cycles. Each CDR3 protein is one row after TCRdb ran MiXCR on the reads. Among about 30,000 distinct CDR3 sequences listed, roughly 49% were seen once. Time point defined: after trial treatment. Treatment in this sample: LDRT plus nivolumab, ipilimumab, low-dose cyclophosphamide and aspirin (RACIN trial). The input for sequencing was PBMCs, taken after low-dose radiotherapy plus immunotherapy. Receptors originate from a male donor with gallbladder cancer.

The V and J genes are TRBV24-1 and TRBJ2-7; no clear D. V was cut by 2 bases and J by 7 bases, with 11 bases left in between. There are 13 residues in the CDR3. Germline CDR1 KGHDR, CDR2 SFDVKD. As DNA, the CDR3 is TGTGCCACCAGTGATTCCCCCCGACCGGAGCAGTACTTC. It specifies CATSDSPRPEQYF.

This clonotype was seen many times. The chain joins TRBV29-1 to TRBJ2-1; 9 positions match TRBD1. Looked up from germline, CDR1 is SQVTM and CDR2 is ANQGSEA. The CDR3 length is 13 residues. Losses at the gene ends were 4 bases for V and 6 bases for J; bases not matched to a gene: 4. CDR3 in DNA: TGCAGCGTTGGACGGGACAGGGCCAATGAGCAGTTCTTC. Its translation is CSVGRDRANEQFF.

This chain links TRBV29-1 with TRBJ2-3; a possible D gene is TRBD1 (6 bases). The V and J ends lost 6 bases and 6 bases respectively, with 10 bases between them. Germline V gene sequence: CDR1 SQVTM, CDR2 ANQGSEA. This CDR3 has 11 amino acids. The CDR3 here is CSVGDKDTQYF. In nucleotides, the CDR3 is TGCAGCGTGGGGGACAAGGATACGCAGTATTTT.

The J gene is TRBJ2-5, the V gene TRBV21-1; the DNA was not used to check the table's D call, TRBD2. TRBV21-1 is a documented pseudogene. The CDR3 has 14 amino acids. DNA of the CDR3: TGTGCCAGCAGCCCAAGGCAGGGAGGAGAGACCCAGTACTTC. It translates to CASSPRQGGETQYF.

As to this clonotype: This likely came from a read error, as a far larger clone is one base away. The CDR3 is CVSSLAGDYEQYF. DNA of the CDR3: TGTGTCAGCAGCTTAGCTGGAGACTACGAGCAGTACTTC. This chain joins TRBV13 and TRBJ2-7; D unresolved. Germline assignment: CDR1 PRHDT and CDR2 FYEKMQ (reference sequence). The CDR3 is 13 residues long.

This clonotype was counted ten times or more. This chain connects TRBV6-6 to TRBJ1-2; tentatively, D is TRBD1 (5 bases). The CDR3 contains 14 residues. Germline V gene sequence: CDR1 MNHNY, CDR2 SVGAGI (reference sequence). The ends were cut back, 7 bases at V and 8 bases at J, with 20 bases in the middle. The DNA for the CDR3 is TGTGCCAGCATAAGTGTTCGGGGCGCGGGAGGCTACACCTTC. This translates into CASISVRGAGGYTF.

The chain combines TRBV5-5 with TRBJ1-5, with D maybe TRBD1 (6 bases). The germline CDR1 and CDR2 sequences are SGHKS and YYEKEE (reference sequence). The V gene lost 5 bases and the J gene lost 0 bases, with 18 bases spanning the gap. The CDR3 runs 17 residues. The CDR3 region is CASSYFPQGNSNQPQHF. CDR3 nucleotides: TGTGCCAGCAGTTACTTCCCACAGGGTAATAGCAATCAGCCCCAGCATTTT.

The chain employs TRBV5-8 and TRBJ2-2; D is ambiguous. Trimming pared 0 bases from V and 0 bases from J, leaving 12 bases between. Germline V gene sequence: CDR1 SGHTS, CDR2 YDEGEE. CDR3 length: 17 residues. The CDR3 region is CASSLVGYGSNTGELFF. CDR3 in DNA: TGTGCCAGCAGCTTGGTTGGGTACGGGTCGAACACCGGGGAGCTGTTTTTT.

This chain links TRBV14 with TRBJ2-7; 9 bases match TRBD2. Looked up from germline, CDR1 is SGHDN and CDR2 is FVKESK. J lost 3 bases, V lost 6 bases, and 9 bases had no gene match. The CDR3 covers 15 residues. The CDR3 bases are TGTGCCAGCAGGCCGGGACTAGCCTCCCGCTACGAGCAGTACTTC. Translating it yields CASRPGLASRYEQYF.

This chain links TRBV6-2 or TRBV6-3 with TRBJ2-7, with D tentatively TRBD1 or TRBD2 (6 bases each). CDR3 length equals 12 residues. Trimming left V 1 base short and J 12 bases short, with 13 bases between. From germline, CDR1 is MNHEY and CDR2 SVGEGT. The CDR3, as DNA: TGTGCCAGCAGTTACTGGAGGGACATTGCGTACTTC. It yields the protein CASSYWRDIAYF.

A few counts support this clonotype. This chain uses TRBV5-6 with TRBJ2-7, with D perhaps TRBD2 (7 bases). The CDR3 contains 17 residues. The germline CDR1 and CDR2 sequences are SGHDT and YYEEEE. V lost 3 bases and J 1 base, leaving 20 bases between the germline ends. The CDR3, as DNA: TGTGCCAGCAGCTCGCCCCATATGGGGGGGCTTTCCTACGAGCAGTACTTC. It translates to CASSSPHMGGLSYEQYF.

The rearrangement links TRBV28 to TRBJ1-3; 7 bases align to TRBD1. The J segment lost 2 bases and the V segment lost 5 bases, leaving 3 bases of the junction unmatched. The V gene's germline CDR1 is MDHEN and CDR2 SYDVKM. This CDR3 is 14 amino acids long. Written as DNA, the CDR3 is TGTGCCAGCAGTATCGGACAGGCTGGAAACACCATATATTTT. As protein: CASSIGQAGNTIYF.

This clonotype is categorized as medium-sized. J is TRBJ2-5 and V is TRBV2; perhaps TRBD1 as D (6 bases). V lost 3 bases and J lost 6, with 11 bases in between. The germline V gene encodes CDR1 SNHLY and CDR2 FYNNEI. The CDR3 consists of 13 residues. The CDR3 protein is CASSESRGKTQYF. The CDR3 DNA is TGTGCCAGCAGTGAGAGCAGGGGAAAGACCCAGTACTTC.

This chain links TRBV12-3 or TRBV12-4 with TRBJ2-3; 9 nucleotides agree with TRBD2. CDR3 length: 16 residues. J lost 4 bases, V lost 3 bases, and 8 bases had no gene match. CDR3 bases: TGTGCCAGCAGTTTTGGAGCGGGAGGTTTCGCAGATACGCAGTATTTT. Encoded protein: CASSFGAGGFADTQYF.

This chain joins TRBV5-3 and TRBJ2-3; D is unresolved. TRBV5-3 qualifies as an ORF whose function is uncertain. V lost 8 bases and J lost 2, with 12 bases in between. The CDR3 loop spans 13 amino acids. The CDR3: CASSPKHTDTQYF. CDR3 DNA: TGTGCCAGCAGCCCTAAACACACAGATACGCAGTATTTT.

This clonotype was seen ten or more times. The CDR3 region is CSAAHLKETQYF. CDR3 DNA sequence: TGCAGTGCTGCTCACTTAAAAGAGACCCAGTACTTC. The chain links TRBV20-1 to TRBJ2-5; D gene uncertain. The ends were cut back, 5 bases at V and 3 bases at J, with 10 bases in the middle. This CDR3 spans 12 amino acids. Germline V gives CDR1 DFQATT, CDR2 SNEGSKA (reference sequence).

V usage is TRBV21-1 and J usage is TRBJ2-5; the tabulated D call, TRBD1, remains unverified against the DNA. TRBV21-1 is noted as a pseudogene. The CDR3 is 15 amino acids. The CDR3 is CASKAPGGVEETQYF. The CDR3 coding sequence is TGTGCCAGCAAAGCGCCTGGGGGCGTAGAAGAGACCCAGTACTTC.

This clonotype was seen repeatedly, ten times or more. Here the CDR3 reads CAWSVTGYEQYF. For the CDR3, the DNA is TGTGCCTGGAGTGTTACGGGCTACGAGCAGTACTTC. The rearrangement uses TRBV30 and TRBJ2-7; D is ambiguous. V dropped 0 bases and J dropped 3 bases, with 6 bases sitting between them. Germline V gene data show CDR1 as GTSNPN and CDR2 as SVGIG (reference sequence). The CDR3 runs to 12 residues.

This clonotype was detected many times. The chain joins TRBV30 to TRBJ2-3; D uncertain. The length of the CDR3 is 12 residues. CDR1 is GTSNPN, CDR2 SVGIG, per germline (reference sequence). V was trimmed by 3 bases and J by 3 bases, leaving 7 bases between them. This chain's CDR3 is CAWSEKTDTQYF. CDR3 coding DNA: TGTGCCTGGAGCGAAAAGACAGATACGCAGTATTTT.

The chain uses TRBV20-1 and TRBJ2-7; 8 bases align to TRBD2. The germline gives CDR1 DFQATT, CDR2 SNEGSKA (reference sequence). The length of the CDR3 is 12 residues. The CDR3 region has the DNA TGCAGCACCCAGCGGGAGTCCCTCGAGCAGTACTTC. It yields the protein CSTQRESLEQYF.

This clonotype came up many times. The V and J genes are TRBV7-2 and TRBJ1-3; 12 nucleotides agree with TRBD1. V dropped 3 bases and J dropped 0; count of bases not matched to a gene: 6. CDR1 SGHTA and CDR2 FQGNSA come from the germline V gene. The CDR3 totals 18 residues. The CDR3 DNA sequence: TGTGCCAGCAGCTTTGGGACAGGGGGCAGGAGCTCTGGAAACACCATATATTTT. Its protein product is CASSFGTGGRSSGNTIYF.

The chain uses TRBV28 and TRBJ2-5; D is unclear. Per the germline V gene, CDR1 is MDHEN and CDR2 is SYDVKM. V dropped 5 bases and J dropped 4 bases, with 20 bases sitting between them. The CDR3 consists of 16 residues. In DNA, the CDR3 is TGTGCCAGCAGTCCGGCCCTTTCGGGTCTTTTAGAGACCCAGTACTTC. Translation gives CASSPALSGLLETQYF.

The rearrangement links TRBV6-5 to TRBJ1-5; possible D gene TRBD1, 5 bases. Germline values: CDR1 MNHEY, CDR2 SVGAGI. The germline V and J ends were trimmed by 10 bases and 2 bases, with 9 bases remaining between them. CDR3 length: 12 amino acids. The chain's CDR3 is CATDSGNQPQHF. CDR3 sequence (DNA): TGTGCCACCGACAGTGGCAATCAGCCCCAGCATTTT.

The V call is TRBV2, the J call TRBJ1-1, with D possibly TRBD1 on 5 matching bases. The CDR3 loop spans 12 amino acids. Germline V gene data show CDR1 as SNHLY and CDR2 as FYNNEI. V was trimmed by 10 bases and J by 10 bases, leaving 19 bases between them. This CDR3 reads CATLPSPGGAFF. The CDR3 coding sequence is TGTGCCACACTACCTAGCCCGGGGGGAGCTTTCTTT.

The V gene is TRBV9, the J gene TRBJ2-1, with TRBD2 matching 11 bases. Looked up from germline, CDR1 is SGDLS and CDR2 is YYNGEE. V trimming: 4 bases; J trimming: 8 bases; junction bases outside the gene matches: 11. The CDR3 length is 16 residues. The CDR3 region is CASSQLAGAEFDEQFF. DNA of the CDR3: TGTGCCAGCAGCCAACTAGCGGGAGCTGAATTCGATGAGCAGTTCTTC.

Ten or more counts support this clonotype. The chain links TRBV10-3 to TRBJ2-7, with D possibly being TRBD2 (6 bases). Trimming removed 4 bases from V and 7 bases from J, with 17 bases in between. The CDR3 contains 14 residues. Germline-derived CDR1 and CDR2 are ENHRY and SYGVKD. The DNA for the CDR3 is TGTGCCATCAGTGGTGACGGGGGAACGAGGGAGCAGTACTTC. Protein sequence: CAISGDGGTREQYF.